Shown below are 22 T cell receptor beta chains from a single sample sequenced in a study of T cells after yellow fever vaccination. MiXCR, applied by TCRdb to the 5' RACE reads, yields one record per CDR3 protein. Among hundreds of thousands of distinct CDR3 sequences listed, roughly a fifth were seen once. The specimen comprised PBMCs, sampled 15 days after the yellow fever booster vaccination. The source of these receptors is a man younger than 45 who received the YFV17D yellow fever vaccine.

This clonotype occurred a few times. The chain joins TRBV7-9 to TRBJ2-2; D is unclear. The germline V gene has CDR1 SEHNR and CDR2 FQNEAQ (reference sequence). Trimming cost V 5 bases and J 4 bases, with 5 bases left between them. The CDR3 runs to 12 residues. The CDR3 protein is CASSVPTGELFF. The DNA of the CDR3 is TGTGCCAGCAGCGTTCCCACCGGGGAGCTGTTTTTT.

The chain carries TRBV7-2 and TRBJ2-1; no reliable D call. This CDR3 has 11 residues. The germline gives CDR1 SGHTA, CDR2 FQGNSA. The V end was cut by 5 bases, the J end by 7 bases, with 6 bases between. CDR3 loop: CASSQWNEQFF. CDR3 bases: TGTGCCAGCAGCCAATGGAATGAGCAGTTCTTC. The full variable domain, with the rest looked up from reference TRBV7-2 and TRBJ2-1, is GAGVSQSPSNKVTEKGKDVELRCDPISGHTALYWYRQSLGQGLEFLIYFQGNSAPDKSGLPSDRFSAERTGGSVSTLTIQRTQQEDSAVYLCASSQWNEQFFGPGTRLTVL.

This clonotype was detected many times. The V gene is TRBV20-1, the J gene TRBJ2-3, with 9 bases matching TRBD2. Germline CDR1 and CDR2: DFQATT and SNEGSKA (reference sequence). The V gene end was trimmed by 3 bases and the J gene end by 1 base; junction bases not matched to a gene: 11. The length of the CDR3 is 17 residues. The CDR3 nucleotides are TGCAGTGCTAGGATGGCGGGAGGGGAGGCGGGCACAGATACGCAGTATTTT. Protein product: CSARMAGGEAGTDTQYF.

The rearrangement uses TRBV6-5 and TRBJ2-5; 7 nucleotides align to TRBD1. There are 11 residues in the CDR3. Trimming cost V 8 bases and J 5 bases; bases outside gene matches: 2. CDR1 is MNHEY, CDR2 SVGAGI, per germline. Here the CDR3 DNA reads TGTGCCAGCGTCAGGGGGGAGACCCAGTACTTC. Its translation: CASVRGETQYF.

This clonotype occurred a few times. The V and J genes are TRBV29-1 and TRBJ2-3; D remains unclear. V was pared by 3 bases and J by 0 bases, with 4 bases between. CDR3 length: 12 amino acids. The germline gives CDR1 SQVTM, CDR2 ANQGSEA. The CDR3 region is CSVETSTDTQYF. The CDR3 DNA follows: TGCAGCGTTGAGACTAGCACAGATACGCAGTATTTT.

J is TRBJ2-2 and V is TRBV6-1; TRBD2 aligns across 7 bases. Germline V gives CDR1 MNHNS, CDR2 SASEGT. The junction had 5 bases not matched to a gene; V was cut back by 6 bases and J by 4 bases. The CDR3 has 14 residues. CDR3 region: CASSPGLFTGELFF. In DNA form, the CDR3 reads TGTGCCAGCAGCCCGGGACTATTCACCGGGGAGCTGTTTTTT.

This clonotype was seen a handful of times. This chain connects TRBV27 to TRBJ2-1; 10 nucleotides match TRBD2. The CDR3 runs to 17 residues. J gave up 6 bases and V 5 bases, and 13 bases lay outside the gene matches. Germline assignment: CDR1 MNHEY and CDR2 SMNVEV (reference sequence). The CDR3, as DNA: TGTGCCAGCAGTCCACGTCCTAGCGGGGGCCCCCCCAATGAGCAGTTCTTC. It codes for CASSPRPSGGPPNEQFF.

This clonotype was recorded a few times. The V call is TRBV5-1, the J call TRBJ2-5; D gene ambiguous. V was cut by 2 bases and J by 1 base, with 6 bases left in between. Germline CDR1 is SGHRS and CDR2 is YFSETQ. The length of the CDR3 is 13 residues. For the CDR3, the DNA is TGCGCCAGCAGCTTTAATACCCAAGAGACCCAGTACTTC. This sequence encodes CASSFNTQETQYF.

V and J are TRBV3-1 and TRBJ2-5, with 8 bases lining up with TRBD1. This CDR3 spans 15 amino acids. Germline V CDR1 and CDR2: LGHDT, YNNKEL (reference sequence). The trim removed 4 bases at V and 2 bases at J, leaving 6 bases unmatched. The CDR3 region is CASSPRTGPQETQYF. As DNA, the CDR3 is TGTGCCAGCAGCCCCCGGACAGGGCCTCAAGAGACCCAGTACTTC.

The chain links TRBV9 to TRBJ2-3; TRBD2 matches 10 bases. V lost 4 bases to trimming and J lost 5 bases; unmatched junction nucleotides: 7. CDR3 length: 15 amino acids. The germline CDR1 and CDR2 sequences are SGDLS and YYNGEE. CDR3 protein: CASSPRTSGGDTQYF. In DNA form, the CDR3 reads TGTGCCAGCAGCCCCCGGACTAGCGGAGGAGATACGCAGTATTTT.

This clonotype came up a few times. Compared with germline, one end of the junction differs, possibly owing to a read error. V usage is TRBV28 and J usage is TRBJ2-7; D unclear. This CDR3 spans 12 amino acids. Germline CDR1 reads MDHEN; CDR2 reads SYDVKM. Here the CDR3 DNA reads TGTGCCAGCAGTTCCCGGAGTCTTCAGCCCTCGTTC. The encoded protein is CASSSRSLQPSF.

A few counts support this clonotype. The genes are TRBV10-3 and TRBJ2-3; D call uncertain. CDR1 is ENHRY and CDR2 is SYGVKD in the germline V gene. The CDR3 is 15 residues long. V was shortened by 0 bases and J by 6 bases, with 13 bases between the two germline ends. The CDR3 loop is CAISESGLPADTQYF. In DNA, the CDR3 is TGTGCCATCAGTGAGTCCGGCCTTCCCGCGGATACGCAGTATTTT.

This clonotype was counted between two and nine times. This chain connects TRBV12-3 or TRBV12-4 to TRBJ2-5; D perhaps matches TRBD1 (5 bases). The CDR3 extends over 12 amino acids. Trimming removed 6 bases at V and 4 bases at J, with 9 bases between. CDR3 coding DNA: TGTGCCAGCAGCCAGGGCGTAGAGACCCAGTACTTC. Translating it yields CASSQGVETQYF.

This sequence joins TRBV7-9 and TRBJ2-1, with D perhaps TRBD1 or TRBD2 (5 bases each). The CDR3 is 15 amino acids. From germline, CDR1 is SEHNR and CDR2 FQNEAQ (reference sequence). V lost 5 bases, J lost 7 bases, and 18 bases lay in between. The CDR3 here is CASSPRDGGPNEQFF. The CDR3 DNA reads TGTGCCAGCAGCCCCCGGGACGGAGGACCTAATGAGCAGTTCTTC.

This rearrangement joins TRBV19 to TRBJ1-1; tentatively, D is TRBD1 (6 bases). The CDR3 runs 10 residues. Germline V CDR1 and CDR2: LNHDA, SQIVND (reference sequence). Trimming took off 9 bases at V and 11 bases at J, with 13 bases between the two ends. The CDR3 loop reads CASGQLAAFF. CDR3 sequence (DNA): TGTGCCAGCGGACAGTTGGCGGCTTTCTTT.

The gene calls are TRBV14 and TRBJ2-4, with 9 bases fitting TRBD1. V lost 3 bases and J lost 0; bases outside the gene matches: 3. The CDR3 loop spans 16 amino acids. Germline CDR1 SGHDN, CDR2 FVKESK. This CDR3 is CASSHGQGIAKNIQYF. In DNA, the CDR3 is TGTGCCAGCAGCCACGGACAGGGGATAGCCAAAAACATTCAGTACTTC.

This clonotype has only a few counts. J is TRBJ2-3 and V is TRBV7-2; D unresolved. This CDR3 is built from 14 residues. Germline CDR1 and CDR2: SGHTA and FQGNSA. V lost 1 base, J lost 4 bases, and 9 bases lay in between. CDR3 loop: CASSLVSTSDTQYF. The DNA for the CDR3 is TGTGCCAGCAGCTTAGTCTCTACCTCAGATACGCAGTATTTT.

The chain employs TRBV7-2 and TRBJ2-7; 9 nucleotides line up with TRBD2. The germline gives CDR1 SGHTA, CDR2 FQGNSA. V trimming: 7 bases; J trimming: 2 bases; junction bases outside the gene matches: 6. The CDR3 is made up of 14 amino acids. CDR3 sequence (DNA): TGTGCCAGCACCCGGCTAGCGGGACCCTACGAGCAGTACTTC. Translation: CASTRLAGPYEQYF.

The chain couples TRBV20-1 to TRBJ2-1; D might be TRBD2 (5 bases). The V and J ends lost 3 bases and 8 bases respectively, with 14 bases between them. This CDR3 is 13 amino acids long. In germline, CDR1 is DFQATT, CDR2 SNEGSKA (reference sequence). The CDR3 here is CSASPSLGYEQFF. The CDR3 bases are TGCAGTGCTAGCCCATCACTAGGTTATGAGCAGTTCTTC.

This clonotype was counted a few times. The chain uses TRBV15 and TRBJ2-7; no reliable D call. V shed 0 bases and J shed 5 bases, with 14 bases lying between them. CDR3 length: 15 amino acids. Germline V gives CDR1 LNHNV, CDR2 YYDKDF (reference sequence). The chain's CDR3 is CATSRDLATRNEQYF. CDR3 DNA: TGTGCCACCAGCAGAGATCTCGCGACAAGGAACGAGCAGTACTTC. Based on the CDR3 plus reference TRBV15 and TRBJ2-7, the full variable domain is DAMVIQNPRYQVTQFGKPVTLSCSQTLNHNVMYWYQQKSSQAPKLLFHYYDKDFNNEADTPDNFQSRRPNTSFCFLDIRSPGLGDTAMYLCATSRDLATRNEQYFGPGTRLTVT.

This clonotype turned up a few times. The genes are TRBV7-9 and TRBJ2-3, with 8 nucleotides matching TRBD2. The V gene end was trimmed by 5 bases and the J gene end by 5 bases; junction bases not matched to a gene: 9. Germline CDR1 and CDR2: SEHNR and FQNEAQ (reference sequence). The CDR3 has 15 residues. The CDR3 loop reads CASSTQLAEGDTQYF. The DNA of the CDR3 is TGTGCCAGCAGCACCCAACTAGCGGAGGGAGATACGCAGTATTTT.

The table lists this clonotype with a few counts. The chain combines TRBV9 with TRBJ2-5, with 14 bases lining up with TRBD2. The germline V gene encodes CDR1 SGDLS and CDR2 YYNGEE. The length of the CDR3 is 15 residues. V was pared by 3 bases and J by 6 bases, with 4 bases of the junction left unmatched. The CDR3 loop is CASSAGTSGSKTQYF. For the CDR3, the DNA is TGTGCCAGCAGCGCCGGGACTAGCGGGAGTAAGACCCAGTACTTC. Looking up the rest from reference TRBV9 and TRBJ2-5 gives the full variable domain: DSGVTQTPKHLITATGQRVTLRCSPRSGDLSVYWYQQSLDQGLQFLIQYYNGEERAKGNILERFSAQQFPDLHSELNLSSLELGDSALYFCASSAGTSGSKTQYFGPGTRLLVL.